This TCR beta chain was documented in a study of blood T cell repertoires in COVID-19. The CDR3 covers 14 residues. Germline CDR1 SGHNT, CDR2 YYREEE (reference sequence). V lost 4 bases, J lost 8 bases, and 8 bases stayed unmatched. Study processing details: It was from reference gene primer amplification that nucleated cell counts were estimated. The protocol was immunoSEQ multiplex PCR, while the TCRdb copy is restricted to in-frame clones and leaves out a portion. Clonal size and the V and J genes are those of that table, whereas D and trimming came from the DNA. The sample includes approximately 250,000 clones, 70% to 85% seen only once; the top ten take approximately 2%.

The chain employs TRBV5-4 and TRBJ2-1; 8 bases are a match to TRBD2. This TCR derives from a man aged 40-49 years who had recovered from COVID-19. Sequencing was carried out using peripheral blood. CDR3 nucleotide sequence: TGTGCCAGCAGCCCCCGGCGGGAGGTCCATGAGCAGTTCTTC. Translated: CASSPRREVHEQFF.